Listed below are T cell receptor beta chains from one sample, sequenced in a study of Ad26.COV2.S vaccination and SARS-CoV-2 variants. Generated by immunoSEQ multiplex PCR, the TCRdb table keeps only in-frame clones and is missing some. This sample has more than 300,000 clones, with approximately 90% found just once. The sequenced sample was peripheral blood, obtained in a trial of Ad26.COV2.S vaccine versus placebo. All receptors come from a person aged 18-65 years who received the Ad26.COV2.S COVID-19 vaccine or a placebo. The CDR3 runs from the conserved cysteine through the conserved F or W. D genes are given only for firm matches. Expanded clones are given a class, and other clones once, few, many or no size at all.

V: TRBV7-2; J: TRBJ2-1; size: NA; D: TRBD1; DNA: TGTGCCAGCAGCCCCGACAGGGGGGGGTTCAATGAGCAGTTCTTC; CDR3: CASSPDRGGFNEQFF
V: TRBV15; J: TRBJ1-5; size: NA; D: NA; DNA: TGTGCCACCAGCAGACAGGGGCAGAGCAATCAGCCCCAGCATTTT; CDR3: CATSRQGQSNQPQHF
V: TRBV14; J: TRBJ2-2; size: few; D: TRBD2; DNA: TGTGCCAGCAGCCAAGTAAGACTAGCGAGGACCGGGGAGCTGTTTTTT; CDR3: CASSQVRLARTGELFF
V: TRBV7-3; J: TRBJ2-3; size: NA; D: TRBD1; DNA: TGTGCCAGCAGCTCCGGACAGGGGTTTGGCACAGATACGCAGTATTTT; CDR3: CASSSGQGFGTDTQYF
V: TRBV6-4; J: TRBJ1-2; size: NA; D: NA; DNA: TGTGCCAGCGGGTCGGCCGGGGGCTACACCTTC; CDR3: CASGSAGGYTF
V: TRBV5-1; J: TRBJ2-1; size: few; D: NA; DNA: TGCGCCAGCAGCTTGAGGCAGGGATCTACGGGTGAGCAGTTCTTC; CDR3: CASSLRQGSTGEQFF
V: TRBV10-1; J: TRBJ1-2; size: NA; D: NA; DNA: TGCGCCAGCAGTGTGAACAGGGTCGGCTACACCTTC; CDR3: CASSVNRVGYTF
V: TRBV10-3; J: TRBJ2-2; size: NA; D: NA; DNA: TGTGCCATCGAGGGGAGCGGGGAGCTGTTTTTT; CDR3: CAIEGSGELFF
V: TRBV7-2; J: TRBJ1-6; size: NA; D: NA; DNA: TGTGCCAGCAGGCAGGGTGCCCAGAACCTCCACTTT; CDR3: CASRQGAQNLHF
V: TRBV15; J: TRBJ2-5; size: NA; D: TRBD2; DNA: TGTGCCACCAGCAAGGGGCAGGGAGGGCAAGAGACCCAGTACTTC; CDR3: CATSKGQGGQETQYF
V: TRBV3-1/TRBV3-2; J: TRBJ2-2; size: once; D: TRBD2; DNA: TGTGCCAGCAGCCAAGGACTAGCGGGAGTCGGGGAGCTGTTTTTT; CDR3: CASSQGLAGVGELFF
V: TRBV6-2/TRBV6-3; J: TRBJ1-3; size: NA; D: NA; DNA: TGTGCCAGCAGCTCCCGGGGTGTCTCTGGAAACACCATATATTTT; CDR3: CASSSRGVSGNTIYF
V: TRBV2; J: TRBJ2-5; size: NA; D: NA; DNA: TGTGCCAGCAGCCCTGTCGGGGGCCAAGAGACCCAGTACTTC; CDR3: CASSPVGGQETQYF
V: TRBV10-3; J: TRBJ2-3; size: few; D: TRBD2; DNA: TGTGCCATCAGAAGAGCGGGAGAGGTTGATACGCAGTATTTT; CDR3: CAIRRAGEVDTQYF
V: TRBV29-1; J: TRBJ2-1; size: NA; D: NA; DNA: TGCAGCGTTGAACCCCCGACTGACAATGAGCAGTTCTTC; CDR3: CSVEPPTDNEQFF
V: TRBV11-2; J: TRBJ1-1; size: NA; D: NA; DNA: TGTGCCAGCAGCCTTGGGACGAGGTCAGCTTTCTTT; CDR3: CASSLGTRSAFF
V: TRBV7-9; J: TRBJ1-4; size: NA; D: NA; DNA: TGTGCCAGCAGCTTTGAACAAGAAAAACTGTTTTTT; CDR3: CASSFEQEKLFF
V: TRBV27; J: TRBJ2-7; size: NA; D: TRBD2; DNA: TGTGCCAGCAGTTTACGACTAGCGGGAGGTGAGCAGTACTTC; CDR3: CASSLRLAGGEQYF
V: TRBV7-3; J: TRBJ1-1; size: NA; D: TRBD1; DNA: TGTGCCAGCAGCTTAACGCTGGGACAGGGTTCCCCTGAAGCTTTCTTT; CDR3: CASSLTLGQGSPEAFF
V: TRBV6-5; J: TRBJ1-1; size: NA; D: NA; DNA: TGTGCCAGCAGTTACCAGAGGGGTAGAGTGGGCACTGAAGCTTTCTTT; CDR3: CASSYQRGRVGTEAFF
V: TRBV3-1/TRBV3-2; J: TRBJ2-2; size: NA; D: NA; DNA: TGTGCCAGCAGCCAAGAAGGCGGAACCGGGGAGCTGTTTTTT; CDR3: CASSQEGGTGELFF
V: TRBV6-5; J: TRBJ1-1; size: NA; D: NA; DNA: TGTGCCAGCAGTTGGTCTTTTAAGGACACTGAAGCTTTCTTT; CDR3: CASSWSFKDTEAFF
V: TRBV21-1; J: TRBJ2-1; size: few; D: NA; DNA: TGTGCCAGCAGCAGAGCATCATCGGGAGGGAGGGTCTACAATGAGCAGTTCTTC; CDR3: CASSRASSGGRVYNEQFF
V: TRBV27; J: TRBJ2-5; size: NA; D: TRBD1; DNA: TGTGCCAGCAGCGGCGTTAACAGGGGGGAGACCCAGTACTTC; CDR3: CASSGVNRGETQYF
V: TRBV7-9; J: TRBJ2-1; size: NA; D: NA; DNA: TGTGCCAGCAGCACTCACTCCGGGACTGACAATGAGCAGTTCTTC; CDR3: CASSTHSGTDNEQFF
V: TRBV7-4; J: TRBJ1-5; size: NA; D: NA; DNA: TGTGCCAGCAGCCATGGATGGGGGACTTGGCATTTT; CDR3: CASSHGWGTWHF
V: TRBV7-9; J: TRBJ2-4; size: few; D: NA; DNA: TGTGCCAGCAGCCCCGCCGGACTAGCCAAAAACATTCAGTACTTC; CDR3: CASSPAGLAKNIQYF
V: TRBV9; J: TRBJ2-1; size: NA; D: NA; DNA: TGTGCCAGCAGCGTAGGGGGCAGCCCCCGGTGGAATGAGCAGTTCTTC; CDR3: CASSVGGSPRWNEQFF
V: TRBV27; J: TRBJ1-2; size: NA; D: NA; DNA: TGTGCCAGCAGTCTCCTTGGGGGCCAGAGCTACACCTTC; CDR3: CASSLLGGQSYTF
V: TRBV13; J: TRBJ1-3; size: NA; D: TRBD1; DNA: TGTGCCAGCAGCTATAAGACAGGGCACGGAAACACCATATATTTT; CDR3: CASSYKTGHGNTIYF
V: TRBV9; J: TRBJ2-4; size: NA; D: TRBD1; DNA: TGTGCCAGCAGCAACCGGGACAGTATGGACATTCAGTACTTC; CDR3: CASSNRDSMDIQYF
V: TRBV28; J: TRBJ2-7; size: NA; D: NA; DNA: TGTGCCAGCAGTTTAGTTTCTGTGGGCCACGAGCAGTACTTC; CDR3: CASSLVSVGHEQYF
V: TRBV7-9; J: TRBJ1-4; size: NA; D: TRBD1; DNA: TGTGCCAGCAGCTGGGGACAGGAGCCGGGGTGGGAAAAACTGTTTTTT; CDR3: CASSWGQEPGWEKLFF
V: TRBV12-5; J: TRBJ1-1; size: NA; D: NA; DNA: TGTGCTAGTGGTTTGGAGGGGGTGAACACTGAAGCTTTCTTT; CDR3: CASGLEGVNTEAFF
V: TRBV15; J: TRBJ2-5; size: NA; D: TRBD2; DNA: TGTGCCACCAGCAGACGCCCTAGCGGGGGGGCGGAGACCCAGTACTTC; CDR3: CATSRRPSGGAETQYF
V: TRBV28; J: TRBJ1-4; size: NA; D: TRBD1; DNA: TGTGCCAGCAGTTTTTCAGGGGGCGTGCCTAATGAAAAACTGTTTTTT; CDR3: CASSFSGGVPNEKLFF
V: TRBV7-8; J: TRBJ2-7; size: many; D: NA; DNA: TGTGCCAGCAGCTTAGGGGCCTACGAGCAGTACTTC; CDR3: CASSLGAYEQYF
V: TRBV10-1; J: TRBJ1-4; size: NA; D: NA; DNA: TGCGCCAGCATTCCCAAAAATGAAAAACTGTTTTTT; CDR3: CASIPKNEKLFF
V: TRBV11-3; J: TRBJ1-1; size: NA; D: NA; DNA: TGTGCCAGCAGCCCGAACTCGGGGGCCAACACTGAAGCTTTCTTT; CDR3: CASSPNSGANTEAFF
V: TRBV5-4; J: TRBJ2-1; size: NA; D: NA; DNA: TGTGCCAGCAGCTTGGCACTCGAGCAGTTCTTC; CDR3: CASSLALEQFF
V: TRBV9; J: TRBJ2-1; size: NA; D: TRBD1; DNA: TGTGCCAGCACCAGAACCGGGACAGGGATGGAAAATGAGCAGTTCTTC; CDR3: CASTRTGTGMENEQFF
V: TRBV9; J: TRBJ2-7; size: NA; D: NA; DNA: TGTGCCAGCAGTGGCGACAGAAACGAGCAGTACTTC; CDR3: CASSGDRNEQYF
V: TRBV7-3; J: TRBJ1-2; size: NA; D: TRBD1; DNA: TGTGCCAGCAGCCCGCAGGACAGGACCCTCTATGGCTACACCTTC; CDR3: CASSPQDRTLYGYTF
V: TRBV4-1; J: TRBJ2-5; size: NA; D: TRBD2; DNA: TGCGCCAGCAGCCAAGAATCAACTAGCGGCCAGGAGACCCAGTACTTC; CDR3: CASSQESTSGQETQYF
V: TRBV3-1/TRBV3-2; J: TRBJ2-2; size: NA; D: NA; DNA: TGTGCCAGCAGCCAAGGATCGGAGGCCGGGGAGCTGTTTTTT; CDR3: CASSQGSEAGELFF
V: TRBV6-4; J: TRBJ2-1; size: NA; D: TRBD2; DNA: TGTGCCAGCAGTAAAGCGGGAGGCTCCTACAATGAGCAGTTCTTC; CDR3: CASSKAGGSYNEQFF
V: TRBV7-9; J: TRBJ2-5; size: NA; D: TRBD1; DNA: TGTGCCAGCAGCTCCACAGGGGGGGAGACCCAGTACTTC; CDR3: CASSSTGGETQYF
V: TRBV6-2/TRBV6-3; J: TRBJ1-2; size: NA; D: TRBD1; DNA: TGTGCCAGCAGTTTCGACAGGGTACTTAACTATGGCTACACCTTC; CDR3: CASSFDRVLNYGYTF
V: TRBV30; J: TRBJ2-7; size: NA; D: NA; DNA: TGTGCCCCGGAGGAGTCTTGGAGGGCCTACGAGCAGTACTTC; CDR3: CAPEESWRAYEQYF
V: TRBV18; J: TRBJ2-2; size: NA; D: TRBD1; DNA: TGTGCCAGCTCACCTCGGACAGGGCGGGACACCGGGGAGCTGTTTTTT; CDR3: CASSPRTGRDTGELFF
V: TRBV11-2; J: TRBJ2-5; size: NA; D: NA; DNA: TGTGCCAGCAGCTTATGGGGCGGGACAGAGACCCAGTACTTC; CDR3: CASSLWGGTETQYF
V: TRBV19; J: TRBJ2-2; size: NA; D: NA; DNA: TGTGCCAGTACGCCCAAGGACAAGGGCCCCGGGGAGCTGTTTTTT; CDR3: CASTPKDKGPGELFF
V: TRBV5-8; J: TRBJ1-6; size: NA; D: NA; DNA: TGTGCCAGCAGCTCCATCAGGGGTGGAAATTCACCCCTCCACTTT; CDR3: CASSSIRGGNSPLHF
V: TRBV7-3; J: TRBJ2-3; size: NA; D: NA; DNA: TGTGCCAGCAGCTTTTCCCCAGGGATTCCCACAGATACGCAGTATTTT; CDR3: CASSFSPGIPTDTQYF